This T cell receptor beta chain is drawn from a study of post-analysis software for immune sequencing data. Study as a whole: Clinical courses comprised relapsing-remitting, secondary progressive and progressive-relapsing multiple sclerosis.

Comments on this clonotype: The antigen is unknown.

Germline V CDR1 and CDR2: SGHTA, FQGNSA. The V and J ends lost 2 bases and 0 bases respectively, with 10 bases between them. CDR3 length equals 15 residues. The authors incorporated unique molecular identifiers into the TCR beta cDNA libraries. Some 450,000 cDNA molecules were recovered from an input of about 0.9 to 10 million T cells. MiXCR, run by TCRdb on the PCR reads, gives a single entry per CDR3 protein. The sample has roughly 170,000 distinct CDR3 sequences, 25% to 35% seen once; the top ten hold roughly 1.6%. Study-level findings and limits: The five TRBV segments detected at higher frequency in patients than in controls included TRBV5-6, TRBV5-1 and TRBV20-1. Batch-matched samples strongly co-clustered by F measure. Comparison with controls showed significantly lower normalized Chao1 diversity in multiple sclerosis patients.

The sample was blood. This TCR was recovered from a girl between 5 and 17 years old with multiple sclerosis. The gene calls are TRBV7-2 and TRBJ1-1; D is perhaps TRBD1 (6 bases). The CDR3 spells CASSLNGGLNTEAFF. As DNA, the CDR3 is TGTGCCAGCAGCTTAAATGGGGGGCTGAACACTGAAGCTTTCTTT. Full variable domain (outside the CDR3, taken from reference TRBV7-2 and TRBJ1-1): GAGVSQSPSNKVTEKGKDVELRCDPISGHTALYWYRQSLGQGLEFLIYFQGNSAPDKSGLPSDRFSAERTGGSVSTLTIQRTQQEDSAVYLCASSLNGGLNTEAFFGQGTRLTVV.